These 6 T cell receptor beta chains came from one sample sequenced in a study of cytomegalovirus exposure and HLA in healthy donors. PCR employed 60 Vbeta and 13 Jbeta primers. Sequencing used immunoSEQ multiplex PCR; TCRdb keeps in-frame clones, though not all of them. The data show about 200,000 clones, more than 75% seen once. Sequenced material: PBMCs. The receptors come from a male donor in good health and CMV-seronegative.

J is TRBJ2-5 and V is TRBV18, with a possible D match to TRBD1 (5 bases). CDR3 size: 16 residues. Trimming took off 1 base at V and 5 bases at J, with 17 bases between the two ends. Germline lookup yields CDR1 KGHSH and CDR2 LQKENI. As DNA, the CDR3 is TGTGCCAGCTCACCACGGATCAAAGGGGCGGCGGAGACCCAGTACTTC. It codes for CASSPRIKGAAETQYF.

The J gene is TRBJ2-5, the V gene TRBV5-8, with TRBD1 matching 7 bases. The CDR3 runs to 13 residues. Germline CDR1 reads SGHTS; CDR2 reads YDEGEE. Trimming at V came to 3 bases and at J to 2 bases, leaving 1 base not matched to a gene. CDR3 DNA sequence: TGTGCCAGCAGCTCGGGACAGCAAGAGACCCAGTACTTC. It yields the protein CASSSGQQETQYF.

This clone was picked up one time. The chain couples TRBV4-2 to TRBJ2-7; a possible D gene is TRBD2 (5 bases). Trimming pared 1 base from V and 3 bases from J, leaving 10 bases between. The CDR3 length is 14 residues. Per the germline V gene, CDR1 is LGHNA and CDR2 is YNFKEQ. The CDR3: CASSQVEGDYEQYF. DNA of the CDR3: TGTGCCAGCAGCCAAGTCGAGGGCGACTACGAGCAGTACTTC.

The V and J genes are TRBV6-1 and TRBJ1-2, with TRBD1 matching over 11 bases. The CDR3 is 14 residues long. Germline V gene data show CDR1 as MNHNS and CDR2 as SASEGT. V was clipped by 6 bases and J by 3 bases; unmatched bases: 3. The DNA for the CDR3 is TGTGCCAGCAGCCGGACAGGGGGCGACTATGGCTACACCTTC. Protein product: CASSRTGGDYGYTF.

In regard to this clone: The junction and the germline gene differ at one end; a read error may be behind it. This chain links TRBV9 with TRBJ1-5; weak D call: TRBD1 (6 bases). This CDR3 comprises 15 residues. Germline CDR1 reads SGDLS; CDR2 reads YYNGEE. The CDR3, as DNA: TGTGCCGGCAGCGCGTCAGGGGCCGTCAATCAGCCCCAGCATTTT. Residues: CAGSASGAVNQPQHF. The full variable domain, with the rest looked up from reference TRBV9 and TRBJ1-5, is DSGVTQTPKHLITATGQRVTLRCSPRSGDLSVYWYQQSLDQGLQFLIQYYNGEERAKGNILERFSAQQFPDLHSELNLSSLELGDSALYFCAGSASGAVNQPQHFGDGTRLSIL.

The chain uses TRBV6-6 and TRBJ2-1, with D maybe TRBD2 (5 bases). This CDR3 spans 12 amino acids. In germline, CDR1 is MNHNY, CDR2 SVGAGI (reference sequence). V lost 5 bases and J 10 bases, leaving 12 bases between the germline ends. The CDR3 sequence is CASSQDRREQFF. The CDR3 DNA reads TGTGCCAGCAGTCAGGACCGGAGGGAGCAGTTCTTC.